These 4 T cell receptor beta chains originate from one sample sequenced in a study of neoadjuvant nivolumab and ipilimumab in lung cancer. Clones were read by immunoSEQ multiplex PCR, and TCRdb kept only the in-frame ones, dropping some. The table shows 44,000 or so clones, with roughly 91% occurring only once. The sample consisted of blood, taken before neoadjuvant nivolumab, alone or with ipilimumab. These receptors all come from an adult with non-small cell lung cancer. Some clones in this sample may be carry-over from other donors' samples.

The chain is built from TRBV10-3 and TRBJ2-3, with TRBD2 as a possible D gene (5 bases). This CDR3 spans 15 amino acids. V lost 0 bases, J lost 5 bases, and 12 bases lay in between. CDR1 is ENHRY, CDR2 SYGVKD, per germline. The CDR3 DNA sequence: TGTGCCATCAGTGAGTCGGTGGGAGTGGAAGATACGCAGTATTTT. This codes for CAISESVGVEDTQYF.

The chain is built from TRBV7-9 and TRBJ2-7; no reliable D call. Germline-derived CDR1 and CDR2 are SEHNR and FQNEAQ (reference sequence). There are 12 residues in the CDR3. V was cut by 3 bases and J by 3 bases, with 6 bases left in between. The CDR3 loop reads CASSLGYYEQYF. The CDR3 DNA reads TGTGCCAGCAGCTTGGGTTACTACGAGCAGTACTTC.

The chain is built from TRBV30 and TRBJ1-5; D gene ambiguous. Deletions cut 2 bases from V and 6 bases from J, with 14 bases between. This CDR3 comprises 14 residues. The V gene's germline CDR1 is GTSNPN and CDR2 SVGIG (reference sequence). The CDR3 DNA follows: TGTGCCTGGAGTTCGACTATTCGGGGTCAGCCCCAGCATTTT. Translation: CAWSSTIRGQPQHF.

The rearrangement links TRBV7-8 to TRBJ2-1; TRBD2 might be the D (5 bases). The CDR3 runs to 16 residues. The V and J ends lost 3 bases and 8 bases respectively, with 20 bases between them. The germline V gene has CDR1 SGHVS and CDR2 FQNEAQ. The CDR3 nucleotides read TGTGCCAGCAGCTTTACCCCCGCTAGAGCGGTGGATGAGCAGTTCTTC. It is translated as CASSFTPARAVDEQFF.